This T cell receptor (beta chain) was identified during a study of OX40 agonist ivuxolimab in advanced cancers. Autoimmune disease history or systemic immunosuppression led to patient exclusion. Regarding the study as a whole: In the 0.1-3.0 mg/kg groups, partial responders showed among the lowest expansion.

Produced via immunoSEQ multiplex PCR; TCRdb's table is partial and in-frame only. The data show around 140,000 clones, around nine tenths seen once. To note about this clone: What it binds is not known.

The CDR3 is 16 residues long. Material: CD4+ or CD8+ T cells sorted from blood, obtained in a trial of the OX40 agonist ivuxolimab. The chain couples TRBV21-1 to TRBJ1-2. TRBV21-1 is a known pseudogene. The sequence was obtained from an adult with an advanced solid tumor such as melanoma, head and neck, liver or kidney cancer. CDR3 DNA: TGTGCCAGCAGCAAAGTCGGGCCGCCTCGGGGCTATGGCTACACCTTC. Its protein product is CASSKVGPPRGYGYTF.